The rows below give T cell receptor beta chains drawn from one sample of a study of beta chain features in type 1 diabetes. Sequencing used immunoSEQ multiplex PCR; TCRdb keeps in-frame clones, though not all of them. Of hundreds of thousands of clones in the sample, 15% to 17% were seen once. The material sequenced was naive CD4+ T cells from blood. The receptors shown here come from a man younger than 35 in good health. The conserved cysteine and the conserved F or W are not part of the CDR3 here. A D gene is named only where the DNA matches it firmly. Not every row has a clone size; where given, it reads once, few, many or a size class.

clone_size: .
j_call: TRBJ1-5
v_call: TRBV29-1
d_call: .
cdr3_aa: SVRGVGSNQPQH

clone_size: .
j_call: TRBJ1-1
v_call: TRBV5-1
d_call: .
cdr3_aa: ASSLVLENTEAF

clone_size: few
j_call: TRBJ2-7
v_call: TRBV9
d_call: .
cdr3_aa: ASSAGTRGAYEQY

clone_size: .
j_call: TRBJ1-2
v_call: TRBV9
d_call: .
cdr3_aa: ASSVALVGLGYGYT

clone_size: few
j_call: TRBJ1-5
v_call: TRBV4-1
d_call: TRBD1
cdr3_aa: ASSQGDRGDSNQPQH

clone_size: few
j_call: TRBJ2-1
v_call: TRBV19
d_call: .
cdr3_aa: ASSRGMIAAYNEQF

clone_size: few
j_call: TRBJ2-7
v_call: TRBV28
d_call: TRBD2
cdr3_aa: ASRGTSFHEQY

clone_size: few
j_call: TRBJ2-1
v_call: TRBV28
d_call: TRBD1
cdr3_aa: ASSLGQAEQF

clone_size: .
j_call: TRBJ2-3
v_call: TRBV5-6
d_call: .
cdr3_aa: ASSLRTGRADTQY

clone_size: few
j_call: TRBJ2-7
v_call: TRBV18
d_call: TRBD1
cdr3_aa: ASSQGQSYEQY

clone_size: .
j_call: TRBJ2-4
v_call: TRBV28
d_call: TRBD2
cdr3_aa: ASSLSAGGLIAKNIQY

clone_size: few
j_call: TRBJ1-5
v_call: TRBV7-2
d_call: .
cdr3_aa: ASSQGILSNQPQH

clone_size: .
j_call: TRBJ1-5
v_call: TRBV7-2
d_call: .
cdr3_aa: ASSLVERQPQH

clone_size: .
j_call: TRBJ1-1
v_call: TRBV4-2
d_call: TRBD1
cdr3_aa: ASSQELRGRRTEAF

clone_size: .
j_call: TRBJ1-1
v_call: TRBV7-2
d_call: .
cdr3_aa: ASSLAGALKGTEAF

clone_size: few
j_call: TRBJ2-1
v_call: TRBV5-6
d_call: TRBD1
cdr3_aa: ASSSLGQGALYNEQF

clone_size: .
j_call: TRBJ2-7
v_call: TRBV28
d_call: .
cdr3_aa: ASSLVSYEQY

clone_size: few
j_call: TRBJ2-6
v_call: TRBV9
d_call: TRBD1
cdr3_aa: ASSAQGSGANVLT

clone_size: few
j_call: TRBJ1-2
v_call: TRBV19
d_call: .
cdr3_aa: ASSPGPPLRNGYT

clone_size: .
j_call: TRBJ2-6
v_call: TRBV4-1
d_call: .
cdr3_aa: ASRSVGANVLT

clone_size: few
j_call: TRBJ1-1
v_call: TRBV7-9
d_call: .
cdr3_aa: ASSLSGTVNTEAF

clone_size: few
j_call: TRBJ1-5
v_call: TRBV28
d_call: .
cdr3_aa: ASNRRTDANQPQH

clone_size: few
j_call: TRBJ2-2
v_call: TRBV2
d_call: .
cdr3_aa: ASSVIEKGELF

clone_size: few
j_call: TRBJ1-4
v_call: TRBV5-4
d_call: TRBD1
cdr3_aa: ASSYRTGGEEKLF

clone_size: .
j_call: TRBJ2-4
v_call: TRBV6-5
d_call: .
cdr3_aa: ASLRPPNIQY

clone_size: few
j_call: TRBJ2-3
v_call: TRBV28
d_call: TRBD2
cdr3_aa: ASTSNRGLGLDTQY

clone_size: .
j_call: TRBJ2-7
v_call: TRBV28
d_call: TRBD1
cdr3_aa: ASSNRGRGSYEQY

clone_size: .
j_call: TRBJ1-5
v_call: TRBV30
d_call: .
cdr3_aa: AWSGGQTSYSNQPQH

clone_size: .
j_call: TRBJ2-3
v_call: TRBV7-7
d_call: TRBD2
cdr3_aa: ASSLGGSGSTDTQY

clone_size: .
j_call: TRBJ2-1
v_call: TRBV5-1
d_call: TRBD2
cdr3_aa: ASSSNQGLVNEQF

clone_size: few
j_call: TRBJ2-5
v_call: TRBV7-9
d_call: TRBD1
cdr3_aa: ASSLRDRLH

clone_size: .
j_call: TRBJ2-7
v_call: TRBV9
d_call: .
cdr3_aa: ASSGDRYEQY

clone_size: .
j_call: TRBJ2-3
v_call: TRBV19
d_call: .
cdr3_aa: ASSPPQGISADTQY

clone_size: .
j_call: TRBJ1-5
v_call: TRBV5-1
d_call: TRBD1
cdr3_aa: ASSSGQGNQPQH

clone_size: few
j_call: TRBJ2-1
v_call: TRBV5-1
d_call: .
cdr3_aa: ASSLVQPNEQF

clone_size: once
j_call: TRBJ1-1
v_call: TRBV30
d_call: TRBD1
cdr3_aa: AWRRRTGSTEAF

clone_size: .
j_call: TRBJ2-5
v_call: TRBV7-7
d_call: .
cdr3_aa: ASSFQGKETQY

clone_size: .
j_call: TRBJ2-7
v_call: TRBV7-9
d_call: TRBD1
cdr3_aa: ASSLGGQGYEQY

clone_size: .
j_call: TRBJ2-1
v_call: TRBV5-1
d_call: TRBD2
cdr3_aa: ASSYGTSDEQF

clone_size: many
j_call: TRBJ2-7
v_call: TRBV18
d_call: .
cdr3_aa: ASSPRQGNGEQY

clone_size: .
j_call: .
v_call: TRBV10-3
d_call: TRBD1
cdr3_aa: AIRGQGLITYEQY

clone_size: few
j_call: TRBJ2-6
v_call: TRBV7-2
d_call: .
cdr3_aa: ASSWASGANVLT

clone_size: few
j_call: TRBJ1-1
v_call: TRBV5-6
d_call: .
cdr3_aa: ASSFLGAGGVTEAF

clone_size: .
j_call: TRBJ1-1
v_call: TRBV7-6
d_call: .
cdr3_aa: ASTTQEYTEAF

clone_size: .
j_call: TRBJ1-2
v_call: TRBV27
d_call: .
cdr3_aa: ASSSPPYGYT

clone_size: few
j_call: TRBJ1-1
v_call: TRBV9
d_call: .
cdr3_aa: ASSADTGFGTEAF